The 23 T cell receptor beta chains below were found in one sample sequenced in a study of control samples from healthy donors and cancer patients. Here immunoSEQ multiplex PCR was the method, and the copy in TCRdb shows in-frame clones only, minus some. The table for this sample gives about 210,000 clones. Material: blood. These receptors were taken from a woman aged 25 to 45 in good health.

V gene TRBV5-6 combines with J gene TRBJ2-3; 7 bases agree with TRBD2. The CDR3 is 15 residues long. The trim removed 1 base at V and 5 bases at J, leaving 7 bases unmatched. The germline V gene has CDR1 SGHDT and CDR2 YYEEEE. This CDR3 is CASSLPRGEVDTQYF. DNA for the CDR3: TGTGCCAGCAGCTTGCCCCGGGGGGAGGTAGATACGCAGTATTTT.

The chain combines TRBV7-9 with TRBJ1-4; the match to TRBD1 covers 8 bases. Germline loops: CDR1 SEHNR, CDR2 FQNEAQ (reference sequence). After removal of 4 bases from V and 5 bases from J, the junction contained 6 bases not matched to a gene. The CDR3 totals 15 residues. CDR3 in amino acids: CASSSRTGTNEKLFF. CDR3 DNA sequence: TGTGCCAGCAGCTCTCGGACAGGGACAAATGAAAAACTGTTTTTT.

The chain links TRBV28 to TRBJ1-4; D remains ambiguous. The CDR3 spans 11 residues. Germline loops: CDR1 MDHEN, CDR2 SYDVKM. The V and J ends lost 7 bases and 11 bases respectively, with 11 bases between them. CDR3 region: CASTVTGKLFF. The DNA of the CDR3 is TGTGCCAGCACCGTGACTGGGAAACTGTTTTTT.

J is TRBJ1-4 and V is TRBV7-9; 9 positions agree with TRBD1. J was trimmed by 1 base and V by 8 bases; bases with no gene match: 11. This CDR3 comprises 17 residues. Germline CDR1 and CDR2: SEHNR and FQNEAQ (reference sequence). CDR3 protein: CASGPLGTGITNEKLFF. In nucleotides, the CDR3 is TGTGCCAGCGGCCCTTTAGGGACAGGGATAACTAATGAAAAACTGTTTTTT.

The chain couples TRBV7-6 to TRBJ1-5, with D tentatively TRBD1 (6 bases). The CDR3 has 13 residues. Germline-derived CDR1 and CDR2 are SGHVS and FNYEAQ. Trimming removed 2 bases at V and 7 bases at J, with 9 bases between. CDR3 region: CASSLQGIQPQHF. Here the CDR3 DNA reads TGTGCCAGCAGCTTACAGGGGATACAGCCCCAGCATTTT.

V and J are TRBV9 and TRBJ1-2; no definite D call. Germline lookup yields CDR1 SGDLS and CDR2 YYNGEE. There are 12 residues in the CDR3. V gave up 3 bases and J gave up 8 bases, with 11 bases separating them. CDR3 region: CASSATPLGYTF. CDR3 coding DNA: TGTGCCAGCAGCGCAACCCCGCTGGGCTACACCTTC.

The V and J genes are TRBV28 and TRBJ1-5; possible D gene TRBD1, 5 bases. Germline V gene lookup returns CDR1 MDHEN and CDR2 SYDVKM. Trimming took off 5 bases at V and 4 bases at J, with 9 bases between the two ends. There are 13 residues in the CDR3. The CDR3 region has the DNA TGTGCCAGCAGTAGGGGTGTTAATCAGCCCCAGCATTTT. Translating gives CASSRGVNQPQHF.

CDR3 in amino acids: CSVGTGSGNTIYF. CDR3 nucleotide sequence: TGCAGCGTCGGGACAGGGAGTGGAAACACCATATATTTT. J is TRBJ1-3 and V is TRBV29-1; 9 positions match TRBD1. This CDR3 spans 13 amino acids. The J segment lost 3 bases and the V segment lost 6 bases, leaving 3 bases of the junction unmatched. CDR1 is SQVTM and CDR2 is ANQGSEA in the germline V gene.

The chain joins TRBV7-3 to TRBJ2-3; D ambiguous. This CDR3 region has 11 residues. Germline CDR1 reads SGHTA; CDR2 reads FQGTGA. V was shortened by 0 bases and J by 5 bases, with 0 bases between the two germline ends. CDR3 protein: CASSLTDTQYF. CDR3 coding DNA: TGTGCCAGCAGCTTAACAGATACGCAGTATTTT.

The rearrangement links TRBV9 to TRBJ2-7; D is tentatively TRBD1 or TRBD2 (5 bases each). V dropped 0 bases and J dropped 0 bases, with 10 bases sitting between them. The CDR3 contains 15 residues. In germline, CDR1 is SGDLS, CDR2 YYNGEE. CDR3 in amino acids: CASSVVGDLSYEQYF. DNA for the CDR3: TGTGCCAGCAGCGTAGTGGGGGACCTCTCCTACGAGCAGTACTTC. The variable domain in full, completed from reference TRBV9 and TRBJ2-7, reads DSGVTQTPKHLITATGQRVTLRCSPRSGDLSVYWYQQSLDQGLQFLIQYYNGEERAKGNILERFSAQQFPDLHSELNLSSLELGDSALYFCASSVVGDLSYEQYFGPGTRLTVT.

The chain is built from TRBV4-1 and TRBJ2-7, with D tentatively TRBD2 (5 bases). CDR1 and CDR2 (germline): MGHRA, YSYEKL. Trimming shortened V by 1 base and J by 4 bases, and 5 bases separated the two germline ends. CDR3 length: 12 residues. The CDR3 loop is CASSQGGYEQYF. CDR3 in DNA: TGCGCCAGCAGCCAAGGAGGGTACGAGCAGTACTTC.

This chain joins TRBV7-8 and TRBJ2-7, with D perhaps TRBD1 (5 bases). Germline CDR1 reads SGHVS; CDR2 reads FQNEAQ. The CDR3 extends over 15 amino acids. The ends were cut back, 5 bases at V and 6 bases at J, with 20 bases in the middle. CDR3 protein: CASSAPPGLLTEQYF. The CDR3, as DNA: TGTGCCAGCAGCGCCCCGCCAGGGTTATTAACCGAGCAGTACTTC.

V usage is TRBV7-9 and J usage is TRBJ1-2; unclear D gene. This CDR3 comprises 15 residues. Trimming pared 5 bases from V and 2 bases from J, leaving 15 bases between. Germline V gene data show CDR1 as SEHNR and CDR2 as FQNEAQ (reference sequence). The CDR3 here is CASSLIPGTNYGYTF. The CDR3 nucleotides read TGTGCCAGCAGCCTCATCCCCGGTACCAACTATGGCTACACCTTC.

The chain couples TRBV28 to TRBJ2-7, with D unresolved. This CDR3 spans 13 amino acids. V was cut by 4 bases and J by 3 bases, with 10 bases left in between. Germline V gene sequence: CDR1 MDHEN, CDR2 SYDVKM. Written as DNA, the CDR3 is TGTGCCAGCAGTTGGTCCCCGAACTACGAGCAGTACTTC. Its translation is CASSWSPNYEQYF.

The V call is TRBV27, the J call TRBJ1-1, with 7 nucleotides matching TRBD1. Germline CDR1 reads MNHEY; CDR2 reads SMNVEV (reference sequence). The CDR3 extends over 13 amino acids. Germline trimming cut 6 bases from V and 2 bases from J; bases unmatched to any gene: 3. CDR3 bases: TGTGCCAGCAGGGACAGGAGAAACACTGAAGCTTTCTTT. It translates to CASRDRRNTEAFF.

The CDR3 spells CSASGLRLGNEQFF. Written as DNA, the CDR3 is TGCAGTGCTAGTGGGCTAAGGTTGGGCAATGAGCAGTTCTTC. The genes are TRBV20-1 and TRBJ2-1; D remains ambiguous. Germline CDR1 reads DFQATT; CDR2 reads SNEGSKA (reference sequence). Trimming left V 3 bases short and J 6 bases short, with 15 bases between. CDR3 size: 14 residues.

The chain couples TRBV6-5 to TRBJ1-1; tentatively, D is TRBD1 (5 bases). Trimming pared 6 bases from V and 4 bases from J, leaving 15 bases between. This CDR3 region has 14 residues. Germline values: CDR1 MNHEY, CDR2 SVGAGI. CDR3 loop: CASRVDGGGTEAFF. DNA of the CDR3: TGTGCCAGCAGGGTCGACGGGGGGGGCACTGAAGCTTTCTTT.

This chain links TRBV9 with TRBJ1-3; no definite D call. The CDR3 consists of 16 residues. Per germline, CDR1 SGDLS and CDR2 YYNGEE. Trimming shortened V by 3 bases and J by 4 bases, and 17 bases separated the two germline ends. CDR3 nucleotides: TGTGCCAGCAGCGCCCCGGGCCTCCTCGGGGGAAACACCATATATTTT. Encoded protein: CASSAPGLLGGNTIYF.

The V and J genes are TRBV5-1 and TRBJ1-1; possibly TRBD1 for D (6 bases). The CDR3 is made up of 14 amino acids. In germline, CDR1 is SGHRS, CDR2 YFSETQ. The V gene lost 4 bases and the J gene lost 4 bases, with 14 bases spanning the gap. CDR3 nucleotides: TGCGCCAGCAGCCGACAGGTGTCGAGCACTGAAGCTTTCTTT. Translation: CASSRQVSSTEAFF.

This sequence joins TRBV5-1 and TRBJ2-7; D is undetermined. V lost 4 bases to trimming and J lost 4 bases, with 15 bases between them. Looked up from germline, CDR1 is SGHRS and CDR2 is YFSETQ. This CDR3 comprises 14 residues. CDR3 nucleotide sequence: TGCGCCAGCAGCCTCCGAGGTCCCGTATACGAGCAGTACTTC. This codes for CASSLRGPVYEQYF.

DNA of the CDR3: TGTGCCAGCAGTGAAGACCAATGGAAGGACTTCTCTGGAAACACCATATATTTT. It translates to CASSEDQWKDFSGNTIYF. The chain has TRBV2 and TRBJ1-3; no clear D. CDR1 SNHLY and CDR2 FYNNEI come from the germline V gene. The CDR3 is 18 amino acids. With 1 base removed from V and 0 bases from J, the gap between germline ends came to 16 bases.

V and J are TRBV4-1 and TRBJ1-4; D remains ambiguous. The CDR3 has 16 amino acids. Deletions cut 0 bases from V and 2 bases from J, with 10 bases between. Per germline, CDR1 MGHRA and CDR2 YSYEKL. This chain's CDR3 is CASSQDIGLTNEKLFF. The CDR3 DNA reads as TGCGCCAGCAGCCAAGATATAGGGTTGACTAATGAAAAACTGTTTTTT.

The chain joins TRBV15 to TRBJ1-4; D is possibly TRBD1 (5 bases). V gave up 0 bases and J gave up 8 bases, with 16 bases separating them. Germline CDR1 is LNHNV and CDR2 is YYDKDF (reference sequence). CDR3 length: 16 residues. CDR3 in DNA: TGTGCCACCAGCAGAGATGGCGGTCAGTGGGGGGAAAAACTGTTTTTT. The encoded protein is CATSRDGGQWGEKLFF.